This T cell receptor (beta chain) stems from a study of technical replicates of blood from a few donors listed by TCRdb under 2017. The library was prepared using the immunoSEQ multiplex PCR assay. TCRdb's version of the immuneACCESS table is confined to in-frame rearrangements and falls short of the full clone set. An unresolved V gene accounts for under half of the shortfall where checked; the remainder is of unknown origin. This sample lists just over 70,000 clones; approximately 93% were detected once. About 0.4% of the sample rests with the top ten. Worth noting for this clone: Its antigen specificity is not known. Within one base of it there is no much larger clone, and no base qualities were kept.

The junction shows trimming of 7 bases on V and 2 bases on J, plus 19 bases between the germline ends. From its cysteine to its phenylalanine, the CDR3 spans 16 amino acids. The DNA shown is the 48-base CDR3, in frame from base 1. CDR1 and CDR2 are drawn from the germline V gene (reference sequence): MNHNY, SVGAGI. This clonotype was obtained from a human donor in good health. The sequence links TRBV6-6 to TRBJ2-3; 5 matching bases give a weak D call of TRBD2. Sequenced input: T cells isolated from PBMCs. The nucleotide sequence is TGTGCCAGCACGGCGGAGGCCCGACATCTCACAGATACGCAGTATTTT. It translates to CASTAEARHLTDTQYF.